The 5 T cell receptor beta chains below come from one sample, sequenced in a study of cytotoxic CD8 clonotypes in ibrutinib-treated CLL (dated by TCRdb to the early 2020s). Libraries were prepared through the immunoSEQ multiplex PCR assay. TCRdb stores this immuneACCESS table with in-frame sequences only. Part of the clones is absent; in the studies checked, under half of the shortfall reflects unresolved V genes, and no reason is known for the rest. Counted in this sample were roughly 130,000 clones; around 93% of them appeared once. The ten largest clones represent 9.5% to 14% of the sample. In light of the paper, this sample's time point label describes: approximately 11 months on ibrutinib. Sample: PBMCs, taken after 12 months of ibrutinib treatment. The receptors were gathered from a human donor with chronic lymphocytic leukemia.

The genes are TRBV19 and TRBJ2-7, with a weak D call TRBD1 (6 bases). CDR1 and CDR2 (germline): LNHDA, SQIVND (reference sequence). The CDR3 length is 13 residues. V lost 4 bases and J 7 bases, leaving 14 bases between the germline ends. Written as DNA, the CDR3 is TGTGCCAGTAGTACGCAATGGGACAATGAGCAGTACTTC. Translating it yields CASSTQWDNEQYF.

The chain combines TRBV5-1 with TRBJ2-2; TRBD2 agrees at 14 bases. J gave up 4 bases and V 3 bases, and 14 bases lay outside the gene matches. Germline V lookup: CDR1 SGHRS, CDR2 YFSETQ. The CDR3 loop spans 20 amino acids. As DNA, the CDR3 is TGCGCCAGCAGCTGGACCGGGACTAGCGGGAGTTCGGGGAGCACCGGGGAGCTGTTTTTT. Amino acid sequence: CASSWTGTSGSSGSTGELFF.

The CDR3 here is CATSRDIAGQGYEQYF. CDR3 in DNA: TGTGCCACCAGCAGAGATATTGCGGGACAGGGGTACGAGCAGTACTTC. The V gene is TRBV15, the J gene TRBJ2-7; 10 nucleotides line up with TRBD1. The V gene's germline CDR1 is LNHNV and CDR2 YYDKDF (reference sequence). V shed 0 bases and J 4 bases; nucleotides not matched to a gene: 6. The CDR3 consists of 16 residues.

This rearrangement joins TRBV19 to TRBJ2-1; 9 bases agree with TRBD1. CDR3 size: 14 residues. Looked up from germline, CDR1 is LNHDA and CDR2 is SQIVND (reference sequence). Trimming cost V 7 bases and J 8 bases; bases outside gene matches: 9. The CDR3 region is CASKPGQGIDEQFF. The CDR3 DNA sequence: TGTGCCAGTAAACCGGGACAGGGTATAGATGAGCAGTTCTTC.

CDR3 sequence (DNA): TGTGCCAGCAGTTCCCTCTCAAGCGCCTCGGGCGAGCAGTACTTC. It yields the protein CASSSLSSASGEQYF. J is TRBJ2-7 and V is TRBV25-1, with unresolved D. Germline loops: CDR1 MGHDK, CDR2 SYGVNS. The CDR3 spans 15 residues. The V end was cut by 5 bases, the J end by 6 bases, with 20 bases between.